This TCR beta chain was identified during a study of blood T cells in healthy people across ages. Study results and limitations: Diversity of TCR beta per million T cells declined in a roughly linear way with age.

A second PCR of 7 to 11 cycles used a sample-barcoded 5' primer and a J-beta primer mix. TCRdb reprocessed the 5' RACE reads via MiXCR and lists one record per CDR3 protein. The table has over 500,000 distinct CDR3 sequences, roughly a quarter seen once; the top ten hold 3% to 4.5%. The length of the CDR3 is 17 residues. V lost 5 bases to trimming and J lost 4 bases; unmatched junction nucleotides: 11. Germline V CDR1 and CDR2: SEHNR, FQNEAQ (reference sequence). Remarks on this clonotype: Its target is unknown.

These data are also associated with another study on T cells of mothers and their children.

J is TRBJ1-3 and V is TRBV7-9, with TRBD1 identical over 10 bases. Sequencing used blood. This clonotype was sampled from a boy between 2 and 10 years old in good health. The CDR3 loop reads CASSPEAGTGVGNTIYF. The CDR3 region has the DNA TGTGCCAGCAGCCCCGAAGCCGGGACAGGGGTAGGAAACACCATATATTTT. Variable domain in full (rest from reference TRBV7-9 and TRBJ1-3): DTGVSQNPRHKITKRGQNVTFRCDPISEHNRLYWYRQTLGQGPEFLTYFQNEAQLEKSRLLSDRFSAERPKGSFSTLEIQRTEQGDSAMYLCASSPEAGTGVGNTIYFGEGSWLTVV.